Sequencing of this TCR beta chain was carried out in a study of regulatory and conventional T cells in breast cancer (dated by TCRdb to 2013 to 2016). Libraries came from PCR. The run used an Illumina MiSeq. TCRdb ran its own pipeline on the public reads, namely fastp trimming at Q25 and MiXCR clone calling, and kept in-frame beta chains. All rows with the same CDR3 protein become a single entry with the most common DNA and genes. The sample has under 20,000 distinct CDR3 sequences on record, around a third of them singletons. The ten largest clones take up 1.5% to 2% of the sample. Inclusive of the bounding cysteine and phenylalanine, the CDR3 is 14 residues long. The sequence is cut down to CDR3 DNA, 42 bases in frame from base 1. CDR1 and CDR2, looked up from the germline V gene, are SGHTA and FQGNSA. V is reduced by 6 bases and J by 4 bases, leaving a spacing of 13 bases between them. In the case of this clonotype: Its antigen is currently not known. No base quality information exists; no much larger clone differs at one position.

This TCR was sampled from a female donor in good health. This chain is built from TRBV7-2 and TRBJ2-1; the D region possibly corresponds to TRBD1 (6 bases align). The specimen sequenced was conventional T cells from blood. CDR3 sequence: CASSQGGTYNEQFF. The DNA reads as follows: TGTGCCAGCAGTCAAGGGGGTACGTACAATGAGCAGTTCTTC. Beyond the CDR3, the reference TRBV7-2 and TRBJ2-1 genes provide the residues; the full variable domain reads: GAGVSQSPSNKVTEKGKDVELRCDPISGHTALYWYRQSLGQGLEFLIYFQGNSAPDKSGLPSDRFSAERTGGSVSTLTIQRTQQEDSAVYLCASSQGGTYNEQFFGPGTRLTVL.